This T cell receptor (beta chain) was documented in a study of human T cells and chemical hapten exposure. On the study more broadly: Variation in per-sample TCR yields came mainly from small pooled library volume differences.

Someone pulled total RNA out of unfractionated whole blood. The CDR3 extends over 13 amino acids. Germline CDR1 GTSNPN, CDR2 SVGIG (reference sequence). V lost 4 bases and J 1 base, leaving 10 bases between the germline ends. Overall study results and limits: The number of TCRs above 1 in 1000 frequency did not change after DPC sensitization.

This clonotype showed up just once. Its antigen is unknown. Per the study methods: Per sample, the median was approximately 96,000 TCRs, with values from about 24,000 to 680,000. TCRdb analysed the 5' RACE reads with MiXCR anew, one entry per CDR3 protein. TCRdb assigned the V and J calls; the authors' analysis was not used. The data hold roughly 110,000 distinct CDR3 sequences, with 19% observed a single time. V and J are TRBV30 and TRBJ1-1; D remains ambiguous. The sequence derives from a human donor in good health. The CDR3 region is CAWTGWKNTEAFF. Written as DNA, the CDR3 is TGTGCCTGGACAGGCTGGAAGAACACTGAAGCTTTCTTT.